The 9 T cell receptor beta chains presented below share a single source sample, sequenced in a study of blood T cell repertoires in COVID-19. TCRdb's copy holds only in-frame clones and misses some; the assay was immunoSEQ multiplex PCR. Of 300,000 or so clones in the sample, nearly 90% were seen once. Sequenced input: PBMCs or T cells enriched from blood (not recorded which). The origin of the receptors is a woman aged 30 to 39 who had recovered from COVID-19.

The rearrangement joins TRBV10-3 to TRBJ2-7; 12 nucleotides line up with TRBD2. There are 16 residues in the CDR3. Germline V gene data show CDR1 as ENHRY and CDR2 as SYGVKD. V lost 6 bases, J lost 0 bases, and 6 bases stayed unmatched. The CDR3 is CAIRAGTSGLSYEQYF. The CDR3 nucleotides are TGTGCCATCAGGGCAGGGACTAGCGGGCTCTCCTACGAGCAGTACTTC.

This chain links TRBV6-5 with TRBJ1-5; the match to TRBD1 covers 7 bases. V trimming: 6 bases; J trimming: 5 bases; junction bases outside the gene matches: 4. This CDR3 comprises 13 residues. Germline lookup yields CDR1 MNHEY and CDR2 SVGAGI. CDR3: CASSGTAHQPQHF. For the CDR3, the DNA is TGTGCCAGCAGCGGGACAGCTCATCAGCCCCAGCATTTT.

CDR3 sequence reads: CASSTSTGIYGYTF. CDR3 nucleotides: TGTGCCAGCAGTACCTCGACAGGGATCTATGGCTACACCTTC. The J gene is TRBJ1-2, the V gene TRBV27; 7 bases are shared with TRBD1. The CDR3 consists of 14 residues. CDR1 and CDR2 from the germline V gene are MNHEY and SMNVEV (reference sequence). V was pared by 5 bases and J by 4 bases, with 7 bases of the junction left unmatched.

In its sample, this clone was seen a few times. The sample has other DNA sequences that encode this CDR3 too. The chain carries TRBV5-1 and TRBJ1-3, with D unresolved. This CDR3 region has 13 residues. Germline assignment: CDR1 SGHRS and CDR2 YFSETQ. V lost 4 bases and J 0 bases, leaving 5 bases between the germline ends. The CDR3 sequence: CASSRDSGNTIYF. The CDR3 DNA is TGCGCCAGCAGCCGGGACTCTGGAAACACCATATATTTT.

The CDR3 region is CASSPPRGTEAFF. DNA for the CDR3: TGTGCCAGCAGCCCTCCCCGGGGCACTGAAGCTTTCTTT. This chain connects TRBV12-3 or TRBV12-4 to TRBJ1-1; D not certain. The CDR3 has 13 residues. Trimming left V 6 bases short and J 4 bases short, with 12 bases between.

The V and J genes are TRBV3-1 (or the pseudogene TRBV3-2) and TRBJ1-1; TRBD1 matches at 8 bases. CDR1 is LGHDT and CDR2 is YNNKEL in the germline V gene (reference sequence). J lost 8 bases, V lost 7 bases, and 12 bases had no gene match. This CDR3 region has 14 residues. CDR3 sequence: CASTPGTGGGEAFF. The DNA for the CDR3 is TGTGCCAGCACCCCTGGGACAGGCGGCGGAGAAGCTTTCTTT.

V is TRBV25-1 and J is TRBJ1-6; D call uncertain. Trimming stripped 6 bases from V and 4 bases from J, with 4 bases between. This CDR3 is 12 amino acids long. Germline lookup yields CDR1 MGHDK and CDR2 SYGVNS. CDR3 sequence reads: CASRAYNSPLHF. CDR3 sequence (DNA): TGTGCCAGCAGGGCTTATAATTCACCCCTCCACTTT.

This chain links TRBV30 with TRBJ1-1; no reliable D call. V lost 3 bases, J lost 4 bases, and 12 bases lay in between. This CDR3 comprises 13 residues. Germline values: CDR1 GTSNPN, CDR2 SVGIG (reference sequence). The CDR3 DNA reads TGTGCCTGGAGCGGCTGGGGAGGCACTGAAGCTTTCTTT. This sequence encodes CAWSGWGGTEAFF. Supplemented by reference TRBV30 and TRBJ1-1, the full variable domain reads SQTIHQWPATLVQPVGSPLSLECTVEGTSNPNLYWYRQAAGRGLQLLFYSVGIGQISSEVPQNLSASRPQDRQFILSSKKLLLSDSGFYLCAWSGWGGTEAFFGQGTRLTVV.

The chain employs TRBV30 and TRBJ1-4; unclear D gene. From germline, CDR1 is GTSNPN and CDR2 SVGIG (reference sequence). The V and J ends lost 8 bases and 4 bases respectively, with 11 bases between them. The CDR3 has 12 residues. The CDR3, as DNA: TGTGCCGGACCGGGAGTTAATGAAAAACTGTTTTTT. This codes for CAGPGVNEKLFF.